This entry lists 8 T cell receptor beta chains sequenced from one sample in a study of blood T cell repertoires in COVID-19. The method was immunoSEQ multiplex PCR; TCRdb's version includes in-frame clones alone and lacks a portion of them. Of fewer than 130,000 clones in the sample, over 60% were seen once. The sequencing sample was made of peripheral blood. The receptors come from a woman aged 80 or older with active or convalescent COVID-19.

This clone has only a few counts. The rearrangement joins TRBV28 to TRBJ1-4; D is possibly TRBD1 (6 bases). This CDR3 has 15 amino acids. The germline V and J ends were trimmed by 2 bases and 7 bases, with 14 bases remaining between them. Germline CDR1 is MDHEN and CDR2 is SYDVKM. The CDR3 sequence is CASSLRAGDSEKLFF. DNA for the CDR3: TGTGCCAGCAGTTTAAGGGCAGGGGATTCTGAAAAACTGTTTTTT.

This chain connects TRBV21-1 to TRBJ1-1. TRBV21-1 is assigned pseudogene status. The CDR3 is made up of 13 amino acids. CDR3 region: CGRTAGLCTEAFF. The CDR3, as DNA: TGTGGCCGGACGGCGGGGTTGTGCACTGAAGCTTTCTTT.

This clone was picked up one time. The rearrangement joins TRBV11-1 to TRBJ2-5; no reliable D call. V was pared by 1 base and J by 1 base, with 4 bases between. Germline CDR1 reads SGHAT; CDR2 reads FQDESV (reference sequence). This CDR3 region has 13 residues. The CDR3 here is CASSLVAQETQYF. For the CDR3, the DNA is TGTGCCAGCAGCTTAGTGGCCCAAGAGACCCAGTACTTC.

This rearrangement joins TRBV4-2 to TRBJ2-7, with D maybe TRBD2 (5 bases). Germline loops: CDR1 LGHNA, CDR2 YNFKEQ. V dropped 1 base and J dropped 6 bases, with 19 bases sitting between them. This CDR3 region has 16 residues. Here the CDR3 reads CASSQAMQNTRGEQYF. CDR3 sequence (DNA): TGTGCCAGCAGCCAAGCCATGCAAAACACCCGGGGCGAGCAGTACTTC.

This chain uses TRBV2 with TRBJ1-4, with 7 bases that match TRBD1. V shed 7 bases, J shed 7 bases, and the junction held 9 bases outside the gene matches. Germline values: CDR1 SNHLY, CDR2 FYNNEI. The CDR3 runs to 14 residues. The CDR3 coding sequence is TGTGCCAGCAAAACTGAGGGGGCGGCTGAAAAACTGTTTTTT. It specifies CASKTEGAAEKLFF.

This clone was seen just once. The V and J genes are TRBV19 and TRBJ2-2; 7 positions agree with TRBD2. V gave up 7 bases and J gave up 5 bases; unmatched junction bases: 4. Germline V gene sequence: CDR1 LNHDA, CDR2 SQIVND (reference sequence). This CDR3 has 13 amino acids. The CDR3 DNA follows: TGTGCCAGTATTGCGGGGGAAACCGGGGAGCTGTTTTTT. Protein: CASIAGETGELFF.

The chain is built from TRBV18 and TRBJ1-1; D is unresolved. Between the trimmed V and J ends, which lost 3 bases and 3 bases, there was a span of 14 bases. CDR1 is KGHSH, CDR2 LQKENI, per germline. This CDR3 has 15 amino acids. The CDR3 is CASSPLNEGDTEAFF. CDR3 bases: TGTGCCAGCTCACCCCTCAATGAGGGCGACACTGAAGCTTTCTTT.

The gene calls are TRBV5-4 and TRBJ2-1; TRBD1 agrees at 8 bases. Trimming took 0 bases from V and 2 from J; bases not matched to a gene: 7. This CDR3 has 17 residues. Germline CDR1 reads SGHNT; CDR2 reads YYREEE (reference sequence). The CDR3 sequence is CASSLGAGTGAYNEQFF. The CDR3 region has the DNA TGTGCCAGCAGCTTGGGCGCCGGGACAGGAGCCTACAATGAGCAGTTCTTC.